These 24 T cell receptor beta chains came from one sample sequenced in a study of Graves' ophthalmopathy and Graves' hyperthyroidism. The authors amplified TCR beta CDR3 regions, and they did so from RNA transcripts for repertoire sequencing. The authors performed first-round RT-PCR with HTBI primers and then a second-round multiplex PCR. A single record per CDR3 protein comes from TCRdb applying MiXCR to the multiplex PCR reads. The table shows about 740,000 distinct CDR3 sequences, with around 40% occurring only once. The specimen was peripheral blood. These receptors came from an adult man with Graves' ophthalmopathy.

As for this clonotype: Given a much more abundant clone one base away, this may be a read error. The gene calls are TRBV29-1 and TRBJ1-1; D might be TRBD1 (6 bases). V lost 7 bases, J lost 6 bases, and 15 bases lay in between. CDR1 and CDR2 (germline): SQVTM, ANQGSEA. The CDR3 is 12 amino acids. CDR3 protein: CSADGGRSEAFF. CDR3 DNA sequence: TGCAGCGCTGATGGGGGGCGCTCTGAAGCTTTCTTT.

V usage is TRBV28 and J usage is TRBJ1-1, with D uncertain. The V end lost 6 bases, the J end lost 3 bases, and 8 bases lay between the germline ends. Germline CDR1 MDHEN, CDR2 SYDVKM. This CDR3 contains 12 residues. CDR3 DNA sequence: TGTGCCAGCAGCCAGGCCTACACTGAAGCTTTCTTT. It translates to CASSQAYTEAFF.

This clonotype was found many times. The chain joins TRBV10-3 to TRBJ1-6, with D possibly matching TRBD1 (5 bases). Germline lookup yields CDR1 ENHRY and CDR2 SYGVKD. This CDR3 comprises 13 residues. V dropped 7 bases and J dropped 6 bases, with 10 bases sitting between them. This CDR3 reads CAITRDLNSPLHF. The CDR3 coding sequence is TGTGCCATCACTAGGGACCTTAATTCACCCCTCCACTTT.

This chain links TRBV2 with TRBJ2-6; 8 nucleotides agree with TRBD1. CDR3 size: 15 residues. V lost 8 bases and J lost 0; bases outside the gene matches: 3. Germline-derived CDR1 and CDR2 are SNHLY and FYNNEI. The CDR3 sequence is CASFTGGSGANVLTF. Written as DNA, the CDR3 is TGTGCCAGCTTTACAGGGGGCTCTGGGGCCAACGTCCTGACTTTC.

The chain links TRBV5-4 to TRBJ2-5; 7 bases are shared with TRBD2. The V gene's germline CDR1 is SGHNT and CDR2 YYREEE (reference sequence). V dropped 4 bases and J dropped 1; count of bases not matched to a gene: 10. The CDR3 is 16 residues long. CDR3 loop: CASSPTGLAVQETQYF. The CDR3, as DNA: TGTGCCAGCAGCCCAACGGGTCTAGCGGTCCAAGAGACCCAGTACTTC.

The rearrangement links TRBV9 to TRBJ2-3; no firm D call. Germline V gene data show CDR1 as SGDLS and CDR2 as YYNGEE. CDR3 length: 15 amino acids. The V and J ends lost 0 bases and 0 bases respectively, with 8 bases between them. The CDR3 DNA reads TGTGCCAGCAGCGTAGGACGGTTGAGCACAGATACGCAGTATTTT. Translating it yields CASSVGRLSTDTQYF.

This clonotype was detected ten times or more. The chain links TRBV15 to TRBJ1-3; D unresolved. The germline gives CDR1 LNHNV, CDR2 YYDKDF (reference sequence). Trimming took off 0 bases at V and 4 bases at J, with 19 bases between the two ends. The CDR3 contains 18 residues. CDR3 protein: CATSREVSGVSRGNTIYF. Written as DNA, the CDR3 is TGTGCCACCAGCAGAGAGGTTTCGGGAGTTTCGCGAGGAAACACCATATATTTT.

A remark on this clonotype: The junction departs from the called germline gene at one end, perhaps through a read error. This sequence joins TRBV10-3 and TRBJ2-7, with D tentatively TRBD2 (7 bases). The CDR3 sequence is 14 residues long. The germline CDR1 and CDR2 sequences are ENHRY and SYGVKD. CDR3: CASSKGEGPYEQYF. Written as DNA, the CDR3 is TGTGCCAGCAGTAAGGGGGAGGGCCCCTACGAGCAGTACTTC.

This chain links TRBV7-9 with TRBJ2-7; D remains unclear. Germline CDR1 is SEHNR and CDR2 is FQNEAQ (reference sequence). This CDR3 contains 13 residues. Trimming left V 8 bases short and J 3 bases short, with 14 bases between. This CDR3 reads CASSRLVLYEQYF. DNA for the CDR3: TGTGCCAGCTCCCGATTAGTCCTCTACGAGCAGTACTTC.

The chain carries TRBV29-1 and TRBJ1-4; TRBD1 matches at 7 bases. This CDR3 is built from 13 residues. V shed 8 bases, J shed 6 bases, and the junction held 9 bases outside the gene matches. Germline CDR1 and CDR2: SQVTM and ANQGSEA. The CDR3 DNA follows: TGCAGCAGATTAGGGCAGGGGGATGAAAAACTGTTTTTT. Its translation is CSRLGQGDEKLFF. Using reference TRBV29-1 and TRBJ1-4 for the parts outside the CDR3, the full variable domain is SAVISQKPSRDICQRGTSLTIQCQVDSQVTMMFWYRQQPGQSLTLIATANQGSEATYESGFVIDKFPISRPNLTFSTLTVSNMSPEDSSIYLCSRLGQGDEKLFFGSGTQLSVL.

This clonotype occurred many times. This chain joins TRBV7-2 and TRBJ1-1; D is undetermined. The germline gives CDR1 SGHTA, CDR2 FQGNSA. The CDR3 is made up of 12 amino acids. The ends were cut back, 3 bases at V and 8 bases at J, with 10 bases in the middle. The CDR3 DNA is TGTGCCAGCAGCTTGCGACGAAGGGAAGCTTTCTTT. This codes for CASSLRRREAFF. Together with reference TRBV7-2 and TRBJ1-1, the CDR3 gives the full variable domain: GAGVSQSPSNKVTEKGKDVELRCDPISGHTALYWYRQSLGQGLEFLIYFQGNSAPDKSGLPSDRFSAERTGGSVSTLTIQRTQQEDSAVYLCASSLRRREAFFGQGTRLTVV.

For this clonotype: Mismatch with germline at one junction end may stem from a read error. The chain couples TRBV7-6 to TRBJ2-5; 12 nucleotides align to TRBD2. This CDR3 spans 16 amino acids. Germline V CDR1 and CDR2: SGHVS, FNYEAQ. The CDR3 here is CASSVVTSGGQGTQYF. The CDR3 nucleotides are TGTGCCAGCAGCGTAGTGACTAGCGGGGGACAAGGGACCCAGTACTTC.

This clonotype was recorded at least ten times. The chain is built from TRBV10-3 and TRBJ1-1, with D possibly being TRBD1 (5 bases). Trimming shortened V by 8 bases and J by 5 bases, and 15 bases separated the two germline ends. The length of the CDR3 is 13 residues. Germline CDR1 ENHRY, CDR2 SYGVKD. The CDR3 here is CAIGSKQVTEAFF. The CDR3 coding sequence is TGTGCCATCGGTTCCAAACAGGTTACTGAAGCTTTCTTT.

The gene calls are TRBV12-3 or TRBV12-4 and TRBJ2-5; D perhaps matches TRBD2 (6 bases). The CDR3 loop spans 16 amino acids. Trimming stripped 5 bases from V and 2 bases from J, with 18 bases between. DNA for the CDR3: TGTGCCAGCAGTGAAATCGGGCGGGGCTATCAAGAGACCCAGTACTTC. Protein sequence: CASSEIGRGYQETQYF.

V is TRBV5-4 and J is TRBJ2-3, with TRBD2 identical over 9 bases. CDR3 length: 17 residues. Germline CDR1 reads SGHNT; CDR2 reads YYREEE (reference sequence). Germline trimming cut 4 bases from V and 0 bases from J; bases unmatched to any gene: 9. In DNA form, the CDR3 reads TGTGCCAGCAGCGCGGGACTAGCTCGAGTTAGCACAGATACGCAGTATTTT. It specifies CASSAGLARVSTDTQYF.

The rearrangement joins TRBV5-6 to TRBJ2-2, with D tentatively TRBD1 (6 bases). V was pared by 8 bases and J by 7 bases, with 12 bases between. Germline V gene lookup returns CDR1 SGHDT and CDR2 YYEEEE. CDR3 size: 12 residues. The CDR3 loop is CASTGYDGELFF. The CDR3, as DNA: TGTGCCAGTACAGGGTACGACGGGGAGCTGTTTTTT.

This clonotype was seen a few times. One end of the junction does not line up with germline, which may come from a read error. The chain uses TRBV7-2 and TRBJ2-6; D possibly corresponds to TRBD2 (7 bases). Looked up from germline, CDR1 is SGHTA and CDR2 is FQGNSA. The CDR3 consists of 15 residues. CDR3 in DNA: TGCGCCAGCAGCCGGGGGGCGGGTGGGGCCAACGTCCTGACTTTC. Its protein product is CASSRGAGGANVLTF.

Remarks on this clonotype: A much larger clone differs by one base, so this may be a read error. The CDR3 does not close with the conserved phenylalanine or tryptophan, likely indicating a read error. The J gene is TRBJ2-7, the V gene TRBV7-6; the match to TRBD1 covers 10 bases. The CDR3 totals 13 residues. CDR1 and CDR2 (germline): SGHVS, FNYEAQ. Trimming at V came to 5 bases and at J to 6 bases, leaving 4 bases not matched to a gene. CDR3 sequence (DNA): TGTGCCAGCAGCACGGGACAGGGGCGCGAGCAGTACCTC. It codes for CASSTGQGREQYL.

This clonotype was observed a handful of times. Germline and junction disagree at one end, which may indicate a read error. The chain recombines TRBV10-3 with TRBJ1-2, with D uncertain. The CDR3 has 13 residues. Germline CDR1 is ENHRY and CDR2 is SYGVKD. CDR3 DNA: TGTGCCAGCAGTTTATCGGCTCAGGATGGCTACACCTTC. Translating gives CASSLSAQDGYTF.

This clonotype was seen repeatedly, ten times or more. This sequence joins TRBV7-2 and TRBJ2-7; 7 bases line up with TRBD2. CDR1 SGHTA and CDR2 FQGNSA come from the germline V gene. The V segment lost 5 bases and the J segment 1 base; nucleotides outside the gene matches: 8. CDR3 size: 15 residues. CDR3 amino acids: CASSPTSSSSYEQYF. In DNA, the CDR3 is TGTGCCAGCAGCCCGACTAGCTCCTCATCCTACGAGCAGTACTTC.

This clonotype was counted many times. The chain is built from TRBV15 and TRBJ1-4; D remains unclear. CDR3 size: 15 residues. Trimming took off 1 base at V and 8 bases at J, with 14 bases between the two ends. CDR1 is LNHNV and CDR2 is YYDKDF in the germline V gene (reference sequence). CDR3 nucleotide sequence: TGTGCCACCAGCAGAGTTCGGGGATCGGGCGAAAAACTGTTTTTT. Protein sequence: CATSRVRGSGEKLFF.

As regards this clonotype: Here the CDR3 omits its conserved ending phenylalanine or tryptophan, so a read error is the likely source. The chain is built from TRBV9 and TRBJ1-1, with D uncertain. Germline CDR1 is SGDLS and CDR2 is YYNGEE. The CDR3 spans 13 residues. V lost 1 base to trimming and J lost 0 bases, with 4 bases between them. This chain's CDR3 is CASSVKMNTEAFS. The CDR3 region has the DNA TGTGCCAGCAGCGTAAAAATGAACACTGAAGCTTTCTCT.

As to this clonotype: This may stem from a read error, because a much larger clone lies one nucleotide away. The chain links TRBV19 to TRBJ1-5, with 12 nucleotides matching TRBD1. In germline, CDR1 is LNHDA, CDR2 SQIVND (reference sequence). J lost 14 bases, V lost 7 bases, and 12 bases had no gene match. This CDR3 is built from 14 residues. CDR3 in DNA: TGTGCCAGTACTATCAGGGGACAGGGGGCAAATAAGCATTTT. This encodes CASTIRGQGANKHF.

This clonotype appeared a few times. This chain joins TRBV11-2 and TRBJ2-7; unclear D gene. Germline CDR1 and CDR2: SGHAT and FQNNGV. V lost 6 bases and J lost 1, with 7 bases in between. The CDR3 totals 12 residues. CDR3 nucleotide sequence: TGTGCCAGCAGTTACCGGTCCTACGAGCAGTACTTC. Its protein is CASSYRSYEQYF.